This TCR beta chain is drawn from a study of STAT5B mutations in CD4+ large granular lymphocyte leukemia. Study observations and caveats: 25% of private leukemic clonotypes occurred rarely in other patients' non-leukemic repertoires. Patient CD4-sorted repertoires stayed more clonal than healthy ones after leukemic-clone removal. Data were not HLA-matched across samples. TRBV06-family usage was enriched in top patient clones (8/27) versus controls (2/35).

V gave up 6 bases and J gave up 5 bases; unmatched junction bases: 7. This CDR3 spans 13 amino acids. CDR1 is MDHEN and CDR2 is SYDVKM in the germline V gene. The assay was immunoSEQ multiplex PCR, and TCRdb's table has in-frame clones only and misses some. The data hold about 24,000 clones, with about 79% observed a single time. This clone has a single count. Its antigen is as yet unknown. The sequenced sample consisted of CD4+ T cells from blood buffy coats. The chain employs TRBV28 and TRBJ2-7; 7 nucleotides align to TRBD1. This clonotype originated in a human donor in good health. The DNA of the CDR3 is TGTGCCAGCAGGAAACAGGGGAACAACGAGCAGTACTTC. It is translated as CASRKQGNNEQYF.